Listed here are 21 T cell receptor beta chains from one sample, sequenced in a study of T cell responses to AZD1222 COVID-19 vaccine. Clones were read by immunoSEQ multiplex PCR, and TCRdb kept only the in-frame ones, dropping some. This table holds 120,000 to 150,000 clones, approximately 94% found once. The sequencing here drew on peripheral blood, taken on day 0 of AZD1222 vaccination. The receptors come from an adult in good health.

CDR3 nucleotides: TGTGCCAGTAGTATGCTTCCAGGGCGTGCTACCTACGAGCAGTACTTC. It encodes CASSMLPGRATYEQYF. The chain recombines TRBV19 with TRBJ2-7, with D perhaps matching TRBD1 (5 bases). Germline V gene lookup returns CDR1 LNHDA and CDR2 SQIVND (reference sequence). This CDR3 is built from 16 residues. With 3 bases removed from V and 2 bases from J, the gap between germline ends came to 17 bases.

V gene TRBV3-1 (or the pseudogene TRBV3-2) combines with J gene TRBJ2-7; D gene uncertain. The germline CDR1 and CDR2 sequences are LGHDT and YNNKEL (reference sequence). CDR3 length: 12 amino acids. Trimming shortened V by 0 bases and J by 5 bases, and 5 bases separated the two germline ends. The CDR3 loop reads CASSQETHEQYF. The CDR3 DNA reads TGTGCCAGCAGCCAAGAAACCCACGAGCAGTACTTC.

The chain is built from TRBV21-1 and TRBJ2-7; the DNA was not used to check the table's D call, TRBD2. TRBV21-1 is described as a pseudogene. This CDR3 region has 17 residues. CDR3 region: CASSGPGLAGGPNEQYF. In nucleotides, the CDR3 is TGTGCCAGCAGCGGACCGGGACTAGCGGGAGGGCCCAACGAGCAGTACTTC.

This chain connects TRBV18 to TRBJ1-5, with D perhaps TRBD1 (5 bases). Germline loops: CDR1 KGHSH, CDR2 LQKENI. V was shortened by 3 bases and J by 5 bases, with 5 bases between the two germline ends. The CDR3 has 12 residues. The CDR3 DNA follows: TGTGCCAGCTCACCGACAGATCAGCCCCAGCATTTT. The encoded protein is CASSPTDQPQHF.

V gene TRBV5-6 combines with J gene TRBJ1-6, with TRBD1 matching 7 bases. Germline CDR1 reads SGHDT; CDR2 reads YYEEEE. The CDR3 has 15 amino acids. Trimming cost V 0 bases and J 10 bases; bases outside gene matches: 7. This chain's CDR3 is CASSLEGAGGSPLHF. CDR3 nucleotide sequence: TGTGCCAGCAGCTTGGAGGGGGCTGGGGGATCACCCCTCCACTTT.

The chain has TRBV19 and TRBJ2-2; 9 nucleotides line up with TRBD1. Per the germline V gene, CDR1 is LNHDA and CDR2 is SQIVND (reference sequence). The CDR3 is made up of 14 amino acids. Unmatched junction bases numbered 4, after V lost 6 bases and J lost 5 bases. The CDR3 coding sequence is TGTGCCAGTAGGGACAGGGGTGATACCGGGGAGCTGTTTTTT. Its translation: CASRDRGDTGELFF.

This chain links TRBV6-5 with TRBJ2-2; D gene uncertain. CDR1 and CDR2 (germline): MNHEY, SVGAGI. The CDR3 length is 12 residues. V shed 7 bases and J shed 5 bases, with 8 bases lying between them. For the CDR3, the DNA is TGTGCCAGCAACAGAGGTACCGGGGAGCTGTTTTTT. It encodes CASNRGTGELFF.

The CDR3 is CASKADYNEQFF. The CDR3 DNA sequence: TGTGCCAGCAAAGCAGATTACAATGAGCAGTTCTTC. The chain combines TRBV2 with TRBJ2-1; D is uncertain. The CDR3 is made up of 12 amino acids. Germline V CDR1 and CDR2: SNHLY, FYNNEI. V was cut by 7 bases and J by 4 bases, with 8 bases left in between.

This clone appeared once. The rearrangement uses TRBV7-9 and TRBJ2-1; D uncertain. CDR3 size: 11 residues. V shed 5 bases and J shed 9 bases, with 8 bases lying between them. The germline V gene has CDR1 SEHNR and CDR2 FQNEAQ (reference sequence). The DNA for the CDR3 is TGTGCCAGCAGCCGTAGAGGTGAGCAGTTCTTC. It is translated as CASSRRGEQFF. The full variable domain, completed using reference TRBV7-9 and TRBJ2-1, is DTGVSQNPRHKITKRGQNVTFRCDPISEHNRLYWYRQTLGQGPEFLTYFQNEAQLEKSRLLSDRFSAERPKGSFSTLEIQRTEQGDSAMYLCASSRRGEQFFGPGTRLTVL.

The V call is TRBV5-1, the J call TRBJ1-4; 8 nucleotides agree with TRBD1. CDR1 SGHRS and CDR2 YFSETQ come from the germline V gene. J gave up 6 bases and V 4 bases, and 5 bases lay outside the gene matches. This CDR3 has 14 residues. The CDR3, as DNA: TGCGCCAGCAGCCCAGGGGGCTCGGATGAAAAACTGTTTTTT. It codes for CASSPGGSDEKLFF.

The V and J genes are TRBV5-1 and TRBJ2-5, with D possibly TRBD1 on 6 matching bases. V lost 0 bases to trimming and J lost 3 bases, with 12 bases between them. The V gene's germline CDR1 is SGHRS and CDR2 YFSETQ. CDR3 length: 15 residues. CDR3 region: CASSLGRQGKETQYF. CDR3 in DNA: TGCGCCAGCAGCTTGGGTCGGCAGGGGAAAGAGACCCAGTACTTC.

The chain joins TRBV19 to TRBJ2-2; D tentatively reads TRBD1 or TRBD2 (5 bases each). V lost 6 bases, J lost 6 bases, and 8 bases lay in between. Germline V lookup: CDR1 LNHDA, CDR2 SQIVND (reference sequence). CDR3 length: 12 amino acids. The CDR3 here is CASRRGAGELFF. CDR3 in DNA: TGTGCCAGTAGGAGGGGAGCCGGGGAGCTGTTTTTT.

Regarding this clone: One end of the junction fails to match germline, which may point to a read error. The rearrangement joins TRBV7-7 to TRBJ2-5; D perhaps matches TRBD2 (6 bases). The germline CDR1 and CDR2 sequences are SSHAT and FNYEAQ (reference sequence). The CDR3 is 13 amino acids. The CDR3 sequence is CASSPGGQETQYF. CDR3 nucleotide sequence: TGTGCTAGCAGCCCCGGGGGCCAAGAGACCCAGTACTTC. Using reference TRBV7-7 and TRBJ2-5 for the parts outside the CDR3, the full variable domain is GAGVSQSPRYKVTKRGQDVTLRCDPISSHATLYWYQQALGQGPEFLTYFNYEAQPDKSGLPSDRFSAERPEGSISTLTIQRTEQRDSAMYRCASSPGGQETQYFGPGTRLLVL.

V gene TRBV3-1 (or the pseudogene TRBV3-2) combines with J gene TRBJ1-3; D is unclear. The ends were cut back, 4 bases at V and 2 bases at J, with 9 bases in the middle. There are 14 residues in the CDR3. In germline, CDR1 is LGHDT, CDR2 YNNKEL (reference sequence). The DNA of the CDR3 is TGTGCCAGCAGCCGGCAGACGCCTGGAAACACCATATATTTT. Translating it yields CASSRQTPGNTIYF.

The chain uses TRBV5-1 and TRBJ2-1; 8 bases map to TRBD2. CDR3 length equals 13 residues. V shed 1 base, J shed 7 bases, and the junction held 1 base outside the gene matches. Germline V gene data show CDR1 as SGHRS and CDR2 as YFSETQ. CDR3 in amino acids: CASSLPSGNEQFF. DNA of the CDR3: TGCGCCAGCAGCTTGCCTAGCGGGAATGAGCAGTTCTTC.

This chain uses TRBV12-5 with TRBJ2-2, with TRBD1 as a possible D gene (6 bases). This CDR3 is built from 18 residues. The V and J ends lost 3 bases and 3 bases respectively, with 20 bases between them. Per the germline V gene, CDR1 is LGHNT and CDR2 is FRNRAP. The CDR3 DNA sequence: TGTGCTAGTGGTTTTACAGGGCGTCCGGACTCGTACACCGGGGAGCTGTTTTTT. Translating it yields CASGFTGRPDSYTGELFF. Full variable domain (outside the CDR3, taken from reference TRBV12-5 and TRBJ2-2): DARVTQTPRHKVTEMGQEVTMRCQPILGHNTVFWYRQTMMQGLELLAYFRNRAPLDDSGMPKDRFSAEMPDATLATLKIQPSEPRDSAVYFCASGFTGRPDSYTGELFFGEGSRLTVL.

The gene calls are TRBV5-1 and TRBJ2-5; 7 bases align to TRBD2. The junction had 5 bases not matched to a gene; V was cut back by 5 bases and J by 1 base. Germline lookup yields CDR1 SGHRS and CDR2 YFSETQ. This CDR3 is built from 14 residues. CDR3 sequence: CASSASGPQETQYF. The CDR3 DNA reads TGCGCCAGCAGTGCTAGCGGACCCCAAGAGACCCAGTACTTC.

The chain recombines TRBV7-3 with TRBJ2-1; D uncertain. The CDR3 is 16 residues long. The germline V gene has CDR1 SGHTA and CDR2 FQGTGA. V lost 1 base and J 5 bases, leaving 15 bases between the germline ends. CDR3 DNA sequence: TGTGCCAGCAGCTTAAAAGACGTAGACCGTCACAATGAGCAGTTCTTC. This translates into CASSLKDVDRHNEQFF.

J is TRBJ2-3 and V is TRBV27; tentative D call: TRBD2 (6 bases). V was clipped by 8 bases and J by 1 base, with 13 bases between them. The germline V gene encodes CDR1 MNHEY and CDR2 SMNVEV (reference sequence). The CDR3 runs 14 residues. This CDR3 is CASGLGLRTDTQYF. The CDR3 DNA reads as TGTGCCAGCGGGTTGGGACTCCGCACAGATACGCAGTATTTT.

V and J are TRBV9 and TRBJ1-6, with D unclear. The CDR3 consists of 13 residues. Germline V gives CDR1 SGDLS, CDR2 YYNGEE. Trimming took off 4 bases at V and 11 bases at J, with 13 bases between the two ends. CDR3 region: CASSPIMSTPLHF. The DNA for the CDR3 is TGTGCCAGCAGCCCAATAATGAGTACACCCCTCCACTTT.

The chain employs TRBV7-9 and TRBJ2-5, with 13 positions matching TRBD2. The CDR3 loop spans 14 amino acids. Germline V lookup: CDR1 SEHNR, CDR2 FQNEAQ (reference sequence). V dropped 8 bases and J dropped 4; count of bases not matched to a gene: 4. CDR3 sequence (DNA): TGTGCCAGCCGCACTAGCGGGAGGGTAGAGACCCAGTACTTC. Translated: CASRTSGRVETQYF.